The entry that follows covers one T cell receptor beta chain sequence. No antigen is known for it. The entry originates in a study of cytotoxic CD8 clonotypes in ibrutinib-treated CLL. In the study overall: IGHV unmutated fewer than 18; relapsed/refractory fewer than 13; treatment-naive about 15. Overall, roughly 25 responses were partial and 2 complete; following median about 70 months, around 15 patients stayed remitted and approximately 12 progressed. Study-wide results and limits: With treatment, public clonotypes, which were uncommon, either contracted or remained stable.

CDR3 length: 13 residues. V was cut by 6 bases and J by 3 bases, with 11 bases left in between. Germline loops: CDR1 MNHEY, CDR2 SVGAGI. Libraries were prepared by immunoSEQ multiplex PCR; TCRdb keeps only in-frame clonotypes and omits some of them. The table has 300,000 to 350,000 clones, about 77% seen once. TCR beta libraries used around 2 micrograms of DNA from cryopreserved PBMCs. Sequencing was performed on PBMCs, taken before ibrutinib treatment. This receptor was identified in a human donor with chronic lymphocytic leukemia. The rearrangement joins TRBV6-5 to TRBJ1-2; D not resolved. The CDR3: CASSPDGDYGYTF. For the CDR3, the DNA is TGTGCCAGCAGCCCGGACGGGGACTATGGCTACACCTTC.